The 20 T cell receptor beta chains in this list originate from one sample, sequenced in a study of blood T cells in healthy people across ages. Then a second PCR, running about 7 to 11 cycles, was carried out with a sample-barcoded 5' primer and a J-beta primer mix. TCRdb called the 5' RACE reads again in MiXCR, with one record for every CDR3 protein. The sample gives 1.5 million or so distinct CDR3 sequences, roughly 43% of which show up once; about 4% is in the top ten. Sample: blood. The receptors were sampled from a woman aged 18-29 years in good health.

J is TRBJ2-1 and V is TRBV11-2; the match to TRBD1 covers 8 bases. Gene TRBJ2-7 matches the end of the DNA better, so the J call may be wrong. The germline CDR1 and CDR2 sequences are SGHAT and FQNNGV. The CDR3 runs 15 residues. The CDR3 region has the DNA TGTGCCAGCAGCCTCGGGACAGGACAGTACAATGAGCAGTACTTC. This sequence encodes CASSLGTGQYNEQYF.

The chain links TRBV30 to TRBJ2-1; TRBD2 agrees at 7 bases. V was pared by 2 bases and J by 3 bases, with 16 bases of the junction left unmatched. The CDR3 has 18 residues. The V gene's germline CDR1 is GTSNPN and CDR2 SVGIG (reference sequence). The CDR3 region is CAWSYLGGKRGFYNEQFF. The DNA for the CDR3 is TGTGCCTGGAGTTACCTGGGAGGGAAGCGGGGTTTCTACAATGAGCAGTTCTTC.

This clonotype occurred a few times. V usage is TRBV10-3 and J usage is TRBJ2-7, with D possibly matching TRBD2 (6 bases). This CDR3 has 16 amino acids. V lost 3 bases and J 6 bases, leaving 21 bases between the germline ends. From germline, CDR1 is ENHRY and CDR2 SYGVKD. The chain's CDR3 is CAISDRGASEGPEQYF. CDR3 DNA sequence: TGTGCCATCAGTGATAGAGGGGCTAGCGAGGGTCCCGAGCAGTACTTC.

This clonotype was recorded many times. The chain couples TRBV12-3 or TRBV12-4 to TRBJ2-1; TRBD1 matches at 7 bases. CDR3 length: 15 amino acids. J was trimmed by 7 bases and V by 7 bases; bases with no gene match: 13. CDR3 loop: CASISPRGLKNEQFF. The DNA for the CDR3 is TGTGCCAGCATATCTCCCAGGGGGTTAAAGAATGAGCAGTTCTTC.

V is TRBV12-3 or TRBV12-4 and J is TRBJ1-1; D call uncertain. Trimming took off 6 bases at V and 1 base at J, with 12 bases between the two ends. CDR3 length equals 14 residues. This CDR3 is CASRVFGRNTEAFF. DNA for the CDR3: TGTGCCAGCAGGGTGTTCGGCCGGAACACTGAAGCTTTCTTT.

The chain recombines TRBV20-1 with TRBJ2-3, with D unclear. Germline CDR1 and CDR2: DFQATT and SNEGSKA (reference sequence). V lost 7 bases and J lost 5, with 13 bases in between. There are 12 residues in the CDR3. The CDR3 region has the DNA TGCAGTGGGTCCGAGGACGGAGATACGCAGTATTTT. This sequence encodes CSGSEDGDTQYF.

This clonotype has just a few counts. This chain joins TRBV15 and TRBJ2-1; D remains ambiguous. Germline assignment: CDR1 LNHNV and CDR2 YYDKDF (reference sequence). The CDR3 runs 13 residues. V lost 0 bases, J lost 5 bases, and 5 bases lay in between. The CDR3: CATSRDRHNEQFF. CDR3 bases: TGTGCCACCAGCAGAGATCGTCACAATGAGCAGTTCTTC.

The rearrangement uses TRBV27 and TRBJ1-1; D gene ambiguous. V was pared by 4 bases and J by 5 bases, with 14 bases between. Germline-derived CDR1 and CDR2 are MNHEY and SMNVEV (reference sequence). The CDR3 consists of 14 residues. For the CDR3, the DNA is TGTGCCAGCAGTTCCCCGGGGTCACGAACTGAAGCTTTCTTT. Translated, it gives CASSSPGSRTEAFF.

This chain connects TRBV10-3 to TRBJ2-3; the match to TRBD1 covers 7 bases. CDR1 and CDR2 (germline): ENHRY, SYGVKD. This CDR3 has 13 residues. V gave up 10 bases and J gave up 4 bases; unmatched junction bases: 8. CDR3 nucleotides: TGTGCCAGCGCAACAGGGGACGCAGATACGCAGTATTTT. It translates to CASATGDADTQYF.

The chain recombines TRBV12-3 or TRBV12-4 with TRBJ2-1; tentatively, D is TRBD1 or TRBD2 (6 bases each). The last part of the DNA fits TRBJ2-7 better; the J call may be wrong. This CDR3 has 18 amino acids. The CDR3 region is CASSITTGLSSSYNEQYF. The DNA of the CDR3 is TGTGCCAGCAGTATAACGACAGGACTATCCAGCTCCTACAATGAGCAGTACTTC.

This chain links TRBV27 with TRBJ1-1, with D maybe TRBD1 (6 bases). Trimming shortened V by 5 bases and J by 0 bases, and 10 bases separated the two germline ends. The germline CDR1 and CDR2 sequences are MNHEY and SMNVEV (reference sequence). This CDR3 contains 14 residues. The DNA of the CDR3 is TGTGCCAGCAGTGACAGGATGGTGAACACTGAAGCTTTCTTT. Its translation: CASSDRMVNTEAFF.

J is TRBJ2-5 and V is TRBV20-1; the D gene is possibly TRBD1 (6 bases). The V and J ends lost 0 bases and 11 bases respectively, with 19 bases between them. This CDR3 contains 14 residues. Germline V CDR1 and CDR2: DFQATT, SNEGSKA (reference sequence). The CDR3 protein is CSARDREQGNEQYF. CDR3 in DNA: TGCAGTGCTAGAGATCGGGAACAGGGCAATGAGCAGTACTTC.

With respect to this clonotype: Its ends do not fully match the called genes, so a read error is possible. The V gene is TRBV4-1, the J gene TRBJ2-4; D tentatively reads TRBD1 or TRBD2 (5 bases each). CDR1 and CDR2 from the germline V gene are MGHRA and YSYEKL. This CDR3 is built from 16 residues. The CDR3 spells CASSPGPILAKNIQYF. DNA of the CDR3: TGCGCTAGCAGCCCGGGACCGATACTAGCCAAAAACATTCAGTACTTC.

This chain joins TRBV6-5 and TRBJ2-7, with TRBD1 identical over 7 bases. Per germline, CDR1 MNHEY and CDR2 SVGAGI. The CDR3 is 15 amino acids. Germline trimming cut 0 bases from V and 1 base from J; bases unmatched to any gene: 3. CDR3 in DNA: TGTGCCAGCAGTTACTCATGGGACAGTTCCTACGAGCAGTACTTC. This encodes CASSYSWDSSYEQYF.

The chain combines TRBV11-3 with TRBJ2-5; D is possibly TRBD2 (6 bases). The J call is uncertain, as TRBJ2-7 better fits the DNA end. The CDR3 is made up of 14 amino acids. Germline lookup yields CDR1 SGHNT and CDR2 YENEEA. Here the CDR3 DNA reads TGTGCCAGCAGCTTGGCGCGGGGAATCAACGAGCAGTACTTC. This translates into CASSLARGINEQYF.

The CDR3, as DNA: TGTGCCAGCAGCGACCGGGACACTCACCACGAGCAGTACTTC. The encoded protein is CASSDRDTHHEQYF. The V and J genes are TRBV7-9 and TRBJ2-5, with a possible D match to TRBD1 (6 bases). The J call is in doubt because the DNA end fits TRBJ2-7 better. This CDR3 has 14 residues. Germline V CDR1 and CDR2: SEHNR, FQNEAQ (reference sequence).

This sequence joins TRBV4-3 and TRBJ2-1; D is possibly TRBD2 (6 bases). The germline V gene has CDR1 LGHNA and CDR2 YSLEER. The V and J ends lost 0 bases and 5 bases respectively, with 11 bases between them. The CDR3 has 15 residues. The chain's CDR3 is CASSQERRGHNEQFF. The CDR3 DNA follows: TGCGCCAGCAGCCAAGAGCGGCGGGGTCACAATGAGCAGTTCTTC.

This clonotype appeared a few times. The chain uses TRBV4-1 and TRBJ2-5; TRBD2 aligns across 9 bases. This CDR3 spans 17 amino acids. The V gene's germline CDR1 is MGHRA and CDR2 YSYEKL. V was clipped by 0 bases and J by 5 bases; unmatched bases: 10. The CDR3 DNA follows: TGCGCCAGCAGCCAAGATCCGAGAGCGGGGGGTTGGGAGACCCAGTACTTC. Its translation is CASSQDPRAGGWETQYF.

J is TRBJ1-1 and V is TRBV5-1, with TRBD1 matching 10 bases. CDR1 is SGHRS, CDR2 YFSETQ, per germline. V gave up 3 bases and J gave up 6 bases; unmatched junction bases: 5. This CDR3 is 14 amino acids long. CDR3 residues: CASSWTGGSAEAFF. CDR3 coding DNA: TGCGCCAGCAGCTGGACAGGGGGTTCAGCTGAAGCTTTCTTT. Together with reference TRBV5-1 and TRBJ1-1, the CDR3 gives the full variable domain: KAGVTQTPRYLIKTRGQQVTLSCSPISGHRSVSWYQQTPGQGLQFLFEYFSETQRNKGNFPGRFSGRQFSNSRSEMNVSTLELGDSALYLCASSWTGGSAEAFFGQGTRLTVV.

The V and J genes are TRBV29-1 and TRBJ2-3; D remains ambiguous. The germline V and J ends were trimmed by 7 bases and 2 bases, with 13 bases remaining between them. The V gene's germline CDR1 is SQVTM and CDR2 ANQGSEA. There are 13 residues in the CDR3. The CDR3 here is CSGFGTVTDTQYF. The DNA of the CDR3 is TGCAGCGGGTTTGGAACAGTCACAGATACGCAGTATTTT.